These 14 T cell receptor beta chains share one sample of origin, sequenced in a study of blood T cell repertoires in COVID-19. Libraries were prepared by immunoSEQ multiplex PCR; TCRdb keeps only in-frame clonotypes and omits some of them. Here the sample spans 360,000 or so clones, approximately 89% being singletons. Sequenced: peripheral blood. These receptors were obtained from a woman aged 55 to 70 with COVID-19, enrolled during active disease.

This chain joins TRBV9 and TRBJ2-5; TRBD2 matches at 7 bases. Unmatched junction bases numbered 1, after V lost 3 bases and J lost 2 bases. The CDR3 has 13 amino acids. The V gene's germline CDR1 is SGDLS and CDR2 YYNGEE. The CDR3 loop reads CASSAGGQETQYF. DNA of the CDR3: TGTGCCAGCAGCGCGGGAGGTCAAGAGACCCAGTACTTC.

This clone was recorded a few times. The chain employs TRBV14 and TRBJ2-7; the match to TRBD1 covers 9 bases. Germline trimming cut 1 base from V and 9 bases from J; bases unmatched to any gene: 4. Germline V gives CDR1 SGHDN, CDR2 FVKESK. This CDR3 is 13 amino acids long. CDR3 nucleotides: TGTGCCAGCAGCCAAGGACAGGGGGGTCCGCAGTACTTC. Protein product: CASSQGQGGPQYF.

This clone was detected a few times. The rearrangement joins TRBV7-6 to TRBJ2-2; D possibly corresponds to TRBD1 (5 bases). The CDR3 loop spans 16 amino acids. Germline CDR1 is SGHVS and CDR2 is FNYEAQ. V was cut by 7 bases and J by 1 base, with 16 bases left in between. This chain's CDR3 is CASKKARGGNTGELFF. CDR3 sequence (DNA): TGTGCCAGCAAAAAAGCAAGGGGTGGGAACACCGGGGAGCTGTTTTTT.

V is TRBV19 and J is TRBJ1-1; maybe TRBD1 (6 bases). Germline assignment: CDR1 LNHDA and CDR2 SQIVND (reference sequence). The V and J ends lost 3 bases and 4 bases respectively, with 15 bases between them. The CDR3 totals 15 residues. The CDR3: CASSIGTGLGTEAFF. For the CDR3, the DNA is TGTGCCAGTAGTATTGGTACAGGGTTGGGCACTGAAGCTTTCTTT. Using reference TRBV19 and TRBJ1-1 for the parts outside the CDR3, the full variable domain is DGGITQSPKYLFRKEGQNVTLSCEQNLNHDAMYWYRQDPGQGLRLIYYSQIVNDFQKGDIAEGYSVSREKKESFPLTVTSAQKNPTAFYLCASSIGTGLGTEAFFGQGTRLTVV.

The chain combines TRBV4-2 with TRBJ1-1; tentatively, D is TRBD1 (6 bases). With 3 bases removed from V and 1 base from J, the gap between germline ends came to 15 bases. From germline, CDR1 is LGHNA and CDR2 YNFKEQ. This CDR3 is 16 amino acids long. CDR3 coding DNA: TGTGCCAGCAGCCATCGGGGGGGCGCAAGGAACACTGAAGCTTTCTTT. Translation gives CASSHRGGARNTEAFF.

There are a few counts of this clone. The genes are TRBV27 and TRBJ1-1, with D maybe TRBD1 (5 bases). This CDR3 contains 14 residues. V was cut by 2 bases and J by 1 base, with 8 bases left in between. CDR1 is MNHEY and CDR2 is SMNVEV in the germline V gene (reference sequence). Here the CDR3 reads CASSLLGGNTEAFF. The CDR3 bases are TGTGCCAGCAGTTTACTGGGGGGGAACACTGAAGCTTTCTTT.

The chain couples TRBV11-2 to TRBJ2-7; 9 nucleotides match TRBD2. J was trimmed by 0 bases and V by 2 bases; bases with no gene match: 2. Germline CDR1 reads SGHAT; CDR2 reads FQNNGV. The CDR3 length is 15 residues. For the CDR3, the DNA is TGTGCCAGCAGCTTATCTAGCGGGGACTCCTACGAGCAGTACTTC. This sequence encodes CASSLSSGDSYEQYF.

The J gene is TRBJ1-2, the V gene TRBV7-9, with D unclear. From germline, CDR1 is SEHNR and CDR2 FQNEAQ (reference sequence). Trimming shortened V by 1 base and J by 4 bases, and 10 bases separated the two germline ends. The CDR3 sequence is 14 residues long. The CDR3 protein is CASSLGTEGYGYTF. In nucleotides, the CDR3 is TGTGCCAGCAGCTTAGGAACTGAGGGCTATGGCTACACCTTC.

The V and J genes are TRBV7-2 and TRBJ1-1; D gene unclear. Germline V gives CDR1 SGHTA, CDR2 FQGNSA. With 2 bases removed from V and 1 base from J, the gap between germline ends came to 5 bases. This CDR3 contains 13 residues. CDR3 amino acids: CASSLWQNTEAFF. The CDR3 nucleotides are TGTGCCAGCAGCTTATGGCAGAACACTGAAGCTTTCTTT.

On this clone: Other DNA sequences in this sample translate to the same CDR3. This rearrangement joins TRBV18 to TRBJ1-1; TRBD1 might be the D (5 bases). The V gene lost 3 bases and the J gene lost 1 base, with 6 bases spanning the gap. In germline, CDR1 is KGHSH, CDR2 LQKENI. The CDR3 is 13 amino acids. The CDR3: CASSPTGNTEAFF. The CDR3 DNA sequence: TGTGCCAGCTCACCTACAGGGAACACTGAAGCTTTCTTT.

This CDR3 is CASSQPTGAGANVLTF. The CDR3 DNA sequence: TGCGCCAGCAGCCAACCAACAGGGGCTGGGGCCAACGTCCTGACTTTC. The chain uses TRBV4-1 and TRBJ2-6; 7 positions agree with TRBD1. Germline CDR1 reads MGHRA; CDR2 reads YSYEKL. This CDR3 region has 16 residues. The V segment lost 2 bases and the J segment 2 bases; nucleotides outside the gene matches: 3.

For the CDR3, the DNA is TGTGCCAGCAGCTCATTAGACAGGGAAATCTCTGGCTACACCTTC. Encoded protein: CASSSLDREISGYTF. The V call is TRBV7-9, the J call TRBJ1-2; the match to TRBD1 covers 7 bases. CDR1 and CDR2 (germline): SEHNR, FQNEAQ (reference sequence). Trimming removed 4 bases from V and 7 bases from J; junction bases left unmatched: 12. CDR3 length: 15 amino acids.

The V call is TRBV19, the J call TRBJ1-2; D perhaps matches TRBD1 (6 bases). The CDR3 extends over 10 amino acids. The V gene's germline CDR1 is LNHDA and CDR2 SQIVND (reference sequence). CDR3 protein: CAAGVGGYTF. CDR3 nucleotides: TGTGCGGCAGGGGTAGGGGGCTACACCTTC.

The chain links TRBV5-1 to TRBJ2-7; 7 bases align to TRBD1. V was clipped by 4 bases and J by 0 bases; unmatched bases: 7. In germline, CDR1 is SGHRS, CDR2 YFSETQ. The CDR3 totals 15 residues. The CDR3 protein is CASSTGTVNSYEQYF. In DNA, the CDR3 is TGCGCCAGCAGCACCGGGACAGTGAACTCCTACGAGCAGTACTTC.